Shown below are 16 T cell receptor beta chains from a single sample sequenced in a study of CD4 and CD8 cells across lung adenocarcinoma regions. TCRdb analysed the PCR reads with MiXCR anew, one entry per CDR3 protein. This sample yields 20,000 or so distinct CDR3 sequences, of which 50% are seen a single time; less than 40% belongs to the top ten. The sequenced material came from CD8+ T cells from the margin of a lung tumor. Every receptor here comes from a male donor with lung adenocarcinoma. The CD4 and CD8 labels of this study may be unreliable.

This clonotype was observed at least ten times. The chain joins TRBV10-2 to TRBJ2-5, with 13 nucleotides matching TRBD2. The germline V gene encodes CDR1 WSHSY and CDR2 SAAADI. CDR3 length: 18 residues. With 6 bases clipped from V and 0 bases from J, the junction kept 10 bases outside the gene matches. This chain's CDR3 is CASRPPGLAGTYQETQYF. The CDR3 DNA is TGCGCCAGCAGACCGCCGGGACTAGCGGGGACGTACCAAGAGACCCAGTACTTC.

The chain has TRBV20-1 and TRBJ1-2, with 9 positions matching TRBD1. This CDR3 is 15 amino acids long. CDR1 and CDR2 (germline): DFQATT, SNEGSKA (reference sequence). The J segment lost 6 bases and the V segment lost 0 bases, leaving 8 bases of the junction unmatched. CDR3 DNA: TGCAGTGCTAGAGATTGGGCACAGGGGGCTAATGGCTACACCTTC. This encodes CSARDWAQGANGYTF.

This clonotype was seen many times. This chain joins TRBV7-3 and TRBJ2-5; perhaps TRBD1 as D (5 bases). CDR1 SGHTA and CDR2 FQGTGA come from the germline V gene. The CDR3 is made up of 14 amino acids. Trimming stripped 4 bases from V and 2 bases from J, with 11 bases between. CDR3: CASSSTGPQETQYF. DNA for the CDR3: TGTGCCAGCAGCTCCACAGGTCCGCAAGAGACCCAGTACTTC.

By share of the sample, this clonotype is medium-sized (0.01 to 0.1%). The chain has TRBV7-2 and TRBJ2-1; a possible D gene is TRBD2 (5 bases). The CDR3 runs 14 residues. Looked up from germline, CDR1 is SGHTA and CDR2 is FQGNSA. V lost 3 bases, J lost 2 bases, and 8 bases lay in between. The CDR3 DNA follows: TGTGCCAGCAGCTTCGCGAGGGCCTACAATGAGCAGTTCTTC. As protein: CASSFARAYNEQFF.

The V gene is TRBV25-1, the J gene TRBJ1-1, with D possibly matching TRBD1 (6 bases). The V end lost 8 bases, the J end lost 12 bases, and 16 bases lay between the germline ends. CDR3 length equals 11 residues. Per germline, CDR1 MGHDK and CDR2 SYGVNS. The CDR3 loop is CASGGREPPFF. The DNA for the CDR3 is TGTGCCAGCGGGGGCCGGGAACCCCCTTTCTTT.

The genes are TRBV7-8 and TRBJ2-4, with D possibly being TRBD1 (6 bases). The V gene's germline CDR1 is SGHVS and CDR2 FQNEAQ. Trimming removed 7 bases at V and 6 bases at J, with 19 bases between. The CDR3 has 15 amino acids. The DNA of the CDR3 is TGTGCCAGCACCGAACAGGGCCTTGGAGGAAACATTCAGTACTTC. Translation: CASTEQGLGGNIQYF.

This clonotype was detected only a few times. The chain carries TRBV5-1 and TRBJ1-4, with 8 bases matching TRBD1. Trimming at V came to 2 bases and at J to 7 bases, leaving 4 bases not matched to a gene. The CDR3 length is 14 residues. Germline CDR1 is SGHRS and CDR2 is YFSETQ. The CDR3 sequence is CASSFGQGGEKLFF. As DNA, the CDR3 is TGCGCCAGCAGCTTTGGACAGGGTGGTGAAAAACTGTTTTTT.

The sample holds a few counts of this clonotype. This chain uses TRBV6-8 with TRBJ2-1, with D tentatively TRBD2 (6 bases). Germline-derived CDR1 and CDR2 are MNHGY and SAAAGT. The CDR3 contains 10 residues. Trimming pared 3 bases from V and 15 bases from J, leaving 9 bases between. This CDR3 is CASSYPGLFF. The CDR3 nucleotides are TGTGCCAGCAGTTATCCGGGACTGTTCTTC.

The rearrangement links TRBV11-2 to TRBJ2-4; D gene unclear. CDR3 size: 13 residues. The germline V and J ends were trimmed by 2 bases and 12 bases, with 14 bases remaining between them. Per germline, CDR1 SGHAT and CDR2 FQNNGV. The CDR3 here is CASSLRSPSPQYF. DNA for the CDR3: TGTGCCAGCAGCTTAAGGTCTCCCTCGCCTCAGTACTTC. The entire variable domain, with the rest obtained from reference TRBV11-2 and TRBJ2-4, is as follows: EAGVAQSPRYKIIEKRQSVAFWCNPISGHATLYWYQQILGQGPKLLIQFQNNGVVDDSQLPKDRFSAERLKGVDSTLKIQPAKLEDSAVYLCASSLRSPSPQYFGAGTRLSVL.

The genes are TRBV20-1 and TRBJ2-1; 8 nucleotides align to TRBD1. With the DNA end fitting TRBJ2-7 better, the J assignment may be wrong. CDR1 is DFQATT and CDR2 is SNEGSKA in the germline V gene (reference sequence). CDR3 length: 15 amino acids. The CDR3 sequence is CSAPSPLTGVVEQYF. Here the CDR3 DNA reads TGCAGTGCCCCGTCCCCCCTGACAGGGGTGGTGGAGCAGTACTTC.

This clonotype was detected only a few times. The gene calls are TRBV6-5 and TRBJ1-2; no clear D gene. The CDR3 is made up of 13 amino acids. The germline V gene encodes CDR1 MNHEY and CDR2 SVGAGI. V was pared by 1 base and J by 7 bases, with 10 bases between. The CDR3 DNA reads TGTGCCAGCAGTTACTGGCCTAGGGCTGGCTACACCTTC. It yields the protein CASSYWPRAGYTF.

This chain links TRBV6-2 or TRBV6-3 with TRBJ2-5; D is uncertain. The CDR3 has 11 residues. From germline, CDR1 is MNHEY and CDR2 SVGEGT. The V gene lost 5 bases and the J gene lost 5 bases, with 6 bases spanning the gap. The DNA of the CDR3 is TGTGCCAGCAGTAGCCGGGAGACCCAGTACTTC. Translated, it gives CASSSRETQYF.

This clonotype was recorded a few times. The CDR3 spells CASMVIPNYNEQFF. CDR3 in DNA: TGCGCCAGCATGGTCATTCCCAATTACAATGAGCAGTTCTTC. The rearrangement joins TRBV10-2 to TRBJ2-1; D is undetermined. The CDR3 has 14 residues. The V end was cut by 7 bases, the J end by 4 bases, with 14 bases between. CDR1 and CDR2 (germline): WSHSY, SAAADI.

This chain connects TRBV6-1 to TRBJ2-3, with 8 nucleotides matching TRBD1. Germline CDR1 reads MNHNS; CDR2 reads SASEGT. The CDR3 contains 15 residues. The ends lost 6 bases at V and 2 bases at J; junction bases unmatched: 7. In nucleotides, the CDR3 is TGTGCCAGCAGAAGGACAGGGAGCTTCACAGATACGCAGTATTTT. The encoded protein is CASRRTGSFTDTQYF.

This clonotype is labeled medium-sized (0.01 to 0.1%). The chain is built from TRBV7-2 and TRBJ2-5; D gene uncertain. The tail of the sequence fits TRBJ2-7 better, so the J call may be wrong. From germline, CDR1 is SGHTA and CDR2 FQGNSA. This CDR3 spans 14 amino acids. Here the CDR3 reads CASSLDPGRYEQYF. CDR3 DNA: TGTGCCAGCAGCCTGGACCCAGGCAGGTACGAGCAGTACTTC.

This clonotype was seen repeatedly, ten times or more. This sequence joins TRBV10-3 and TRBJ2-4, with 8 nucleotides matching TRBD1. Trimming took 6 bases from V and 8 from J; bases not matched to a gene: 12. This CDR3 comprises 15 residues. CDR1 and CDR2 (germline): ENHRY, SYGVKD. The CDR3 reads CAISVTPDRGDIQYF. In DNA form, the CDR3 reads TGTGCCATCAGCGTTACGCCTGACAGGGGCGACATTCAGTACTTC.